This TCR beta chain was recovered during a study of early T cells in non-severe SARS-CoV-2 infection. Study as a whole: Sequencing was performed on bulk RNA from unsorted whole blood, leaving chains unpaired. The study, taken as a whole, reports: Reliance on VDJdb matching favored anti-spike CD8 responses; private and CD4 specificities were missed.

Researchers attached unique molecular identifiers to individual cDNA molecules. MiXCR, applied by TCRdb to the 5' RACE reads, yields one record per CDR3 protein. The repertoire consists of tens of thousands of distinct CDR3 sequences, with around 8% occurring once and the leading ten covering 9.5% to 15%. Of note for this clonotype: Antigen specificity is unknown.

The junction had 3 bases not matched to a gene; V was cut back by 6 bases and J by 2 bases. The CDR3 extends over 13 amino acids. The chain carries TRBV12-3 or TRBV12-4 and TRBJ2-7, with 8 bases lining up with TRBD1. The clonotype originates from an adult who was a healthcare worker with PCR-confirmed SARS-CoV-2 infection or an uninfected control (not recorded which). Sequencing was performed on whole blood, taken at baseline. CDR3 amino acids: CASSRTGTYEQYF. CDR3 DNA sequence: TGTGCCAGCAGCAGGACAGGGACCTACGAGCAGTACTTC.